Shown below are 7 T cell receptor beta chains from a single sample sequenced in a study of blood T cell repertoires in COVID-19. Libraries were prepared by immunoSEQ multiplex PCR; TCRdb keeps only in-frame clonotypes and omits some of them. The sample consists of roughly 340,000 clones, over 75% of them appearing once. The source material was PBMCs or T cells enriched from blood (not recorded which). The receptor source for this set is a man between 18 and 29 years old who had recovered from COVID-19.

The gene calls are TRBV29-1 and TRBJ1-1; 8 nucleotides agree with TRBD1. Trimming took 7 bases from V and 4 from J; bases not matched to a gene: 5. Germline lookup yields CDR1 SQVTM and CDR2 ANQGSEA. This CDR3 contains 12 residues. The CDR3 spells CSDITGGTEAFF. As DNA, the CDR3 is TGCAGCGATATAACAGGGGGCACTGAAGCTTTCTTT.

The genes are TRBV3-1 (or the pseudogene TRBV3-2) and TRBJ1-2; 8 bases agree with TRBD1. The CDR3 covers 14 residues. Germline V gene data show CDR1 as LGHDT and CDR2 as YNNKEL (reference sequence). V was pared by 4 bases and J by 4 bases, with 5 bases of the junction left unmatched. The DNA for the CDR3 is TGTGCCAGCAGCCGTGGGACAGGACCCTATGGCTACACCTTC. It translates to CASSRGTGPYGYTF.

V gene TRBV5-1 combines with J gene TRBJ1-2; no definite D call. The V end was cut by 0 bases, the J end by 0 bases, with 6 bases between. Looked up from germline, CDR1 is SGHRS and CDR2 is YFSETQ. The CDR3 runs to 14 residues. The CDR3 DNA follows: TGCGCCAGCAGCTTGGCACAAACTAACTATGGCTACACCTTC. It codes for CASSLAQTNYGYTF.

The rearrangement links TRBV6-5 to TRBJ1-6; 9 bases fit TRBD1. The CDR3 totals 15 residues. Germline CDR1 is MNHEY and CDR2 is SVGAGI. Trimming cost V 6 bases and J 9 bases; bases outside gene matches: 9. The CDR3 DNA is TGTGCCAGCAGCCCACAGGGGGCTATTAGTTCACCCCTCCACTTT. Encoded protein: CASSPQGAISSPLHF.

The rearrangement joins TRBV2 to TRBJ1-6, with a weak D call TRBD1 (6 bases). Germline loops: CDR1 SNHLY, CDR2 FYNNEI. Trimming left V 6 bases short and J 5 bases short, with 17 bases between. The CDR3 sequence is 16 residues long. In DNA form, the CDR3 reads TGTGCCAGCAGACTCGGTTTACAGGGACATAATTCACCCCTCCACTTT. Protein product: CASRLGLQGHNSPLHF.

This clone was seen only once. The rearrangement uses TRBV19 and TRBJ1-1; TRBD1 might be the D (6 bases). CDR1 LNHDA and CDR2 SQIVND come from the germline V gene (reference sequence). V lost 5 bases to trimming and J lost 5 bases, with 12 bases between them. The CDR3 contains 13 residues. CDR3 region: CASSANRVTEAFF. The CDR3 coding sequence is TGTGCCAGTAGTGCAAACAGGGTTACTGAAGCTTTCTTT. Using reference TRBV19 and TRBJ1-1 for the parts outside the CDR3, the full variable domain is DGGITQSPKYLFRKEGQNVTLSCEQNLNHDAMYWYRQDPGQGLRLIYYSQIVNDFQKGDIAEGYSVSREKKESFPLTVTSAQKNPTAFYLCASSANRVTEAFFGQGTRLTVV.

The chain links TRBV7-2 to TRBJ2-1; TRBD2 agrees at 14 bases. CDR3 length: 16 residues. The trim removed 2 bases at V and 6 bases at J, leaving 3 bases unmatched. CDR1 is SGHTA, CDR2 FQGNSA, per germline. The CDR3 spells CASSLPGLAGVNEQFF. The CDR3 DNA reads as TGTGCCAGCAGCTTACCGGGACTAGCGGGAGTCAATGAGCAGTTCTTC.